This TCR beta chain is from a study of vaccination and CD4 T cells after COVID-19. On this clonotype: Its antigen is currently unknown.

Sequenced with the Oncomine TCR Beta short-read assay was DNA taken from cultured CD4+ T cells. TCRdb re-called the PCR reads with MiXCR, one entry per CDR3 protein. The sample contains thousands of distinct CDR3 sequences, about three quarters of which appear only once. Sample treatment: roughly 10-day PBMC culture with coronavirus spike peptide pools or control peptides (ViraFEST assay). This CDR3 is 16 amino acids long. Sequencing input: CD4+ T cells from blood, cultured in vitro. The chain links TRBV21-1 to TRBJ1-5; no check of the table's D call, TRBD1, against the DNA was made. TRBV21-1 is flagged as a pseudogene. The sequence was obtained from a human donor who had recovered from COVID-19. The CDR3 sequence is CASSGTGDYSNQPQHF. CDR3 sequence (DNA): TGTGCCAGCTCCGGGACAGGGGACTATAGCAATCAGCCCCAGCATTTT.